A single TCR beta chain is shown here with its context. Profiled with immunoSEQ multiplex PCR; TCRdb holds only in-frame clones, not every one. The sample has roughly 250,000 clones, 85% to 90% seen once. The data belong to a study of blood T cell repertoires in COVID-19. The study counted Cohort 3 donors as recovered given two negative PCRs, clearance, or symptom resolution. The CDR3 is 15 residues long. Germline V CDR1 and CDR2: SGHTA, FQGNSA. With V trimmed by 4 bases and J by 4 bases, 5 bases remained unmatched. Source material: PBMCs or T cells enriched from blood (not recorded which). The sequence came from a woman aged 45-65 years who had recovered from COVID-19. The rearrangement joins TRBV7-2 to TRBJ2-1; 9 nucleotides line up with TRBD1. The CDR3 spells CASSSAGTGYNEQFF. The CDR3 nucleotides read TGTGCCAGCAGCTCTGCCGGGACAGGGTACAATGAGCAGTTCTTC.